The source of this T cell receptor (beta chain) is a study of cytomegalovirus exposure and HLA in healthy donors. Study-level points and caveats: Certain sequence variants were highly shared and formed a cluster, and this cluster was likely a sequencing artifact. Because they were indistinguishable, some V segments, including TRBV6-2 and TRBV6-3, were excluded. In a later analysis, a genetic analysis reported fewer productive-TCR N-insertions in an Asian-associated ancestry cluster than the cohort average.

There are 15 residues in the CDR3. Germline assignment: CDR1 LNHDA and CDR2 SQIVND (reference sequence). V lost 0 bases, J lost 4 bases, and 12 bases lay in between. With regard to this clone: The antigen remains unidentified.

PCR involved 60 Vbeta and 13 Jbeta primers. Using immunoSEQ multiplex PCR, the repertoire was profiled, and TCRdb retains in-frame clones only, with some absent. The sample shows 150,000 or so clones, 72% of them seen only once. The source of this sequence is a human donor in good health. The gene calls are TRBV19 and TRBJ1-2, with D perhaps matching TRBD1 (6 bases). The specimen sequenced was PBMCs. In nucleotides, the CDR3 is TGTGCCAGTAGTATAGAATCACAGGGACGCTATGGCTACACCTTC. Amino acids: CASSIESQGRYGYTF. The variable domain in full, with the rest retrieved from reference TRBV19 and TRBJ1-2, is DGGITQSPKYLFRKEGQNVTLSCEQNLNHDAMYWYRQDPGQGLRLIYYSQIVNDFQKGDIAEGYSVSREKKESFPLTVTSAQKNPTAFYLCASSIESQGRYGYTFGSGTRLTVV.